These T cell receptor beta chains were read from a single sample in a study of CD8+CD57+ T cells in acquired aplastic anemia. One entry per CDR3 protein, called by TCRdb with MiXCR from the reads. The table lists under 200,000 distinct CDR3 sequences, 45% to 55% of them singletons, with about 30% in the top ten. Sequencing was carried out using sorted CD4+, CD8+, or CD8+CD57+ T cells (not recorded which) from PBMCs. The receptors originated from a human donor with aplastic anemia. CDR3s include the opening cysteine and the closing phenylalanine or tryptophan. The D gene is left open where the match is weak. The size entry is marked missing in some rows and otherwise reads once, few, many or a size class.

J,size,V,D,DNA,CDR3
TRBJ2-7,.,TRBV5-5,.,TGTGCCAGCAGCCACCCAGACAGTTACGAGCAGTACTTC,CASSHPDSYEQYF
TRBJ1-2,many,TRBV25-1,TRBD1,TGTGCCAGCTCTTCCGGGGAACAGGGGACGGGCTACACCTTC,CASSSGEQGTGYTF
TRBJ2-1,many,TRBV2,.,TGTGCCAGCAAAAGCCCGGACAGCGGGAATGAGCAGTTCTTC,CASKSPDSGNEQFF
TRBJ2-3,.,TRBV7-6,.,TGTGCCAGCAGCCGTGAGACGGGCACAGATACGCAGTATTTT,CASSRETGTDTQYF
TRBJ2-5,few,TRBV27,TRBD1,TGTGCCAGCAGTTCTAAGACAGGGGGCCAAGAGACCCAGTACTTC,CASSSKTGGQETQYF
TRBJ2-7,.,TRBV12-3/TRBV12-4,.,TGTGCCAGCAGTTTAGGATACGAGCGGTACTTC,CASSLGYERYF
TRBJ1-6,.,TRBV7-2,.,TGTGCCAGCAGCCCAACAGGGTATTCACCCCTCCACTTT,CASSPTGYSPLHF
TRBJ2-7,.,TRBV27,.,TGTGCCAGCAGCTTCGGGACGGACCTCCGACGCTTAGCCTACGAGCGGTACTTC,CASSFGTDLRRLAYERYF
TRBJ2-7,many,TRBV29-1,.,TGCAGCGTTGAACGCAGGGGGGTCTCCTACGAGCAGTACTTC,CSVERRGVSYEQYF
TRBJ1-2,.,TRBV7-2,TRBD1,TGTGCCAGCAGCTTAGCTATAGGGGGCGATGGCTACACCTTC,CASSLAIGGDGYTF
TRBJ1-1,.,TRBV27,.,TGTGCCAGCACCGGGAGGGGGAACACTGAAGCTTTCTTT,CASTGRGNTEAFF
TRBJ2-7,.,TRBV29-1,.,TGCAGCGTCGGGACCACTTACGAGCAGTACTTC,CSVGTTYEQYF
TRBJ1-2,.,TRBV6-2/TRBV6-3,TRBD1,TGTGCCAGCAGTTACGACGCCAGGGGGGGATTCGGCTACGGCTACACCTTC,CASSYDARGGFGYGYTF
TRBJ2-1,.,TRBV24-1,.,TGTGCCACCAGTGATTTTGGGGCGACCGAGCAGTTCTTC,CATSDFGATEQFF